The clone carrying this T cell receptor (beta chain) was seen once. This specimen includes other DNA sequences encoding the same CDR3. These data belong to a study of blood T cell repertoires in COVID-19. Study background: Sources were T cells, B-cell-depleted T cells, or PBMCs; the material itself was cDNA or gDNA.

CDR1 is SEHNR and CDR2 is FQNEAQ in the germline V gene (reference sequence). CDR3 length: 14 amino acids. V gave up 6 bases and J gave up 3 bases; unmatched junction bases: 5. The repertoire was sequenced with immunoSEQ multiplex PCR; TCRdb's copy has only in-frame clones and lacks some. The table includes 150,000 to 200,000 clones, about 79% detected once. The TCR was taken from a man between 50 and 59 years old who had recovered from COVID-19. This sequence joins TRBV7-9 and TRBJ2-7, with 10 bases aligning to TRBD1. The sequencing input was PBMCs or T cells enriched from blood (not recorded which). The CDR3 nucleotides read TGTGCCAGCAGTCTCGGGACAGGGGTCTACGAGCAGTACTTC. Its translation: CASSLGTGVYEQYF.